This is a list of T cell receptor beta chains from one sample in a study of blood T cell repertoires in COVID-19. Sequenced by immunoSEQ multiplex PCR; TCRdb stores in-frame clones only, minus some. The sample has 300,000 to 500,000 clones, around 89% seen once. Sequences were obtained from PBMCs or T cells enriched from blood (not recorded which). Every receptor here comes from a woman aged 30 to 39 with acute COVID-19. The CDR3 runs from the conserved cysteine through the conserved F or W. Fields, in order: clone size, J gene, V gene, CDR3 protein. Rows give clone size only sometimes, using once, few, many, or a class for an expanded clone.

-,TRBJ1-1,TRBV27,CASSLGPGTEAFF
-,TRBJ2-7,TRBV6-5,CASSPPGGTYEQYF
-,TRBJ1-2,TRBV5-1,CASSFDRAYGYTF
-,TRBJ1-6,TRBV4-2,CASSQDREESGYNSPLHF
once,TRBJ2-7,TRBV27,CASSFLPGQGRGEQYF
-,TRBJ2-2,TRBV24-1,CATSLSPGQPREWAYTGELFF
few,TRBJ1-1,TRBV5-1,CASSQIRGNGNTEAFF
-,TRBJ1-2,TRBV10-3,CAISETGQGYTF
-,TRBJ2-1,TRBV5-5,CASSREPLGNEQFF
-,TRBJ1-2,TRBV7-3,CASSFSGKEGYTF
-,TRBJ2-5,TRBV29-1,CSVERTGGGETQYF
-,TRBJ2-1,TRBV7-3,CASSLLAGGRNEQFF
-,TRBJ2-1,TRBV29-1,CSVEGTSGGFLYNEQFF
-,TRBJ1-2,TRBV30,CAWSVVRPSIYGYTF
-,TRBJ1-1,TRBV15,CATSRVVVGRGNTEAFF
-,TRBJ1-6,TRBV21-1,CASSTTGAGNSPLHF
-,TRBJ1-3,TRBV6-5,CASSYSLESGNTIYF
-,TRBJ1-5,TRBV6-2/TRBV6-3,CASSYPYWRTDDSNQPQHF
-,TRBJ2-2,TRBV6-6,CASSYFGLQDTGELFF
-,TRBJ1-1,TRBV7-2,CASSIRTQNTEAFF
-,TRBJ1-2,TRBV10-1,CASSESDSWDGYTF
-,TRBJ2-1,TRBV2,CASSEARGTGDEQFF
-,TRBJ1-5,TRBV2,CASRATGGNQPQHF
-,TRBJ1-1,TRBV9,CASSENSGLNTEAFF
-,TRBJ2-3,TRBV5-1,CASSGQGMGTDTQYF
-,TRBJ1-1,TRBV5-1,CASTSGQGFGNTEAFF
-,TRBJ2-7,TRBV19,CASGQIYEQYF
-,TRBJ1-2,TRBV29-1,CSADFNYGYTF
-,TRBJ1-6,TRBV9,CASSVDRGNSPLHF
-,TRBJ2-2,TRBV19,CASSGTGGAGGELFF
-,TRBJ1-1,TRBV5-6,CASSLRGYAGTEAFF
-,TRBJ1-1,TRBV5-1,CASSLQDRKTEAFF
-,TRBJ1-1,TRBV7-2,CASSRRGQGFGKAEAFF
-,TRBJ1-1,TRBV2,CASRAYRRGGRGGTEAFF
-,TRBJ2-1,TRBV7-2,CASSLWTADEQFF
-,TRBJ1-1,TRBV7-9,CASSFETGRRITEAFF
-,TRBJ1-1,TRBV2,CASSPGPIGTEAFF
-,TRBJ1-1,TRBV6-5,CASSRTGGLTEAFF
once,TRBJ2-6,TRBV3-1/TRBV3-2,CASSQGEGVSGANVLTF
-,TRBJ2-7,TRBV19,CASSGTLSGGTYEQYF
-,TRBJ2-7,TRBV24-1,CATSDNRDNRYEQYF
-,TRBJ1-2,TRBV5-1,CASSFLGGDYGYTF
-,TRBJ1-1,TRBV29-1,CSVDEVATEAFF
few,TRBJ1-5,TRBV6-5,CASTRLYSNQPQHF
-,TRBJ2-7,TRBV27,CASSFGQGQTYEQYF
-,TRBJ1-1,TRBV9,CASGAGQMNTEAFF
-,TRBJ1-5,TRBV4-1,CASSLWDRSNQPQHF
-,TRBJ2-7,TRBV7-9,CASSLVAGGHYEQYF
-,TRBJ1-2,TRBV9,CASSPELANYGYTF
few,TRBJ1-3,TRBV7-2,CASSHQTGTSGNTIYF
-,TRBJ1-2,TRBV29-1,CSPRPPRQGDPPNYGYTF
-,TRBJ2-6,TRBV9,CASSVAASGGLTFFDNVLTF
once,TRBJ2-4,TRBV4-3,CASSPRDNGFKNIQYF
once,TRBJ1-3,TRBV9,CASTPMSSGNTIYF
-,TRBJ2-1,TRBV19,CASSNPRVAGTNEQFF
once,TRBJ1-1,TRBV3-1/TRBV3-2,CASSQADRNTEAFF
-,TRBJ1-1,TRBV2,CASRENREAFF